This entry lists 29 T cell receptor beta chains sequenced from one sample in a study of blood T cell repertoires in COVID-19. Clones were sequenced by immunoSEQ multiplex PCR, and TCRdb holds only the in-frame ones, with some missing. This table holds about 150,000 clones, around 90% found once. Input material: peripheral blood. These receptors all stem from a woman aged 55-69 years with active or convalescent COVID-19.

The chain joins TRBV4-3 to TRBJ1-1; D unresolved. Trimming took off 1 base at V and 10 bases at J, with 13 bases between the two ends. The CDR3 extends over 13 amino acids. The germline gives CDR1 LGHNA, CDR2 YSLEER. The CDR3 reads CASSQAVARGAFF. In DNA, the CDR3 is TGCGCCAGCAGCCAAGCAGTCGCCCGCGGAGCTTTCTTT.

The V call is TRBV13, the J call TRBJ2-3; 7 positions match TRBD2. The length of the CDR3 is 16 residues. V trimming: 5 bases; J trimming: 1 base; junction bases outside the gene matches: 9. Per germline, CDR1 PRHDT and CDR2 FYEKMQ (reference sequence). DNA of the CDR3: TGTGCCAGCAGCCTAGAAAGAGCGGGACGCACAGATACGCAGTATTTT. Its translation: CASSLERAGRTDTQYF.

The V gene is TRBV5-1, the J gene TRBJ1-1; no clear D gene. V was cut by 4 bases and J by 0 bases, with 13 bases left in between. CDR3 length: 15 amino acids. Germline V lookup: CDR1 SGHRS, CDR2 YFSETQ. The CDR3 loop reads CASSPKPYLNTEAFF. The CDR3 DNA follows: TGCGCCAGCAGCCCCAAACCTTACTTGAACACTGAAGCTTTCTTT.

V is TRBV12-3 or TRBV12-4 and J is TRBJ1-1; tentatively, D is TRBD1 (5 bases). The V and J ends lost 8 bases and 0 bases respectively, with 10 bases between them. There are 13 residues in the CDR3. CDR3 sequence (DNA): TGTGCCAGCCAGGGTCTGGTGAACACTGAAGCTTTCTTT. Amino acid sequence: CASQGLVNTEAFF.

J is TRBJ2-1 and V is TRBV19, with 11 positions matching TRBD2. Germline values: CDR1 LNHDA, CDR2 SQIVND (reference sequence). V was clipped by 0 bases and J by 4 bases; unmatched bases: 5. The CDR3 sequence is 17 residues long. CDR3 in amino acids: CASSIDQASGGYNEQFF. In nucleotides, the CDR3 is TGTGCCAGTAGTATAGATCAAGCTAGCGGGGGGTACAATGAGCAGTTCTTC.

The J gene is TRBJ1-1, the V gene TRBV29-1; a possible D gene is TRBD1 (6 bases). V lost 4 bases, J lost 1 base, and 10 bases lay in between. Germline CDR1 and CDR2: SQVTM and ANQGSEA. The length of the CDR3 is 13 residues. The CDR3 loop reads CSVGMTGNTEAFF. CDR3 DNA: TGCAGCGTTGGGATGACAGGGAACACTGAAGCTTTCTTT.

The chain links TRBV9 to TRBJ2-3; a weak D match, TRBD2 (6 bases). V shed 5 bases and J shed 1 base, with 14 bases lying between them. Germline V lookup: CDR1 SGDLS, CDR2 YYNGEE. The CDR3 extends over 15 amino acids. The CDR3 spells CASSHSGQGTDTQYF. The CDR3, as DNA: TGTGCCAGCAGTCATAGCGGTCAGGGCACAGATACGCAGTATTTT.

V gene TRBV2 combines with J gene TRBJ2-3; 8 nucleotides line up with TRBD2. Germline V gene lookup returns CDR1 SNHLY and CDR2 FYNNEI. V was clipped by 6 bases and J by 2 bases; unmatched bases: 7. The CDR3 has 15 residues. The CDR3: CASRPGLGATDTQYF. CDR3 DNA: TGTGCCAGCAGGCCGGGACTAGGGGCCACAGATACGCAGTATTTT.

The rearrangement links TRBV19 to TRBJ1-5, with 12 positions matching TRBD1. From germline, CDR1 is LNHDA and CDR2 SQIVND (reference sequence). The CDR3 covers 16 residues. The junction had 7 bases not matched to a gene; V was cut back by 4 bases and J by 6 bases. The CDR3 DNA is TGTGCCAGTAGTAACCCGGGACAGGGGGCAGGTCAGCCCCAGCATTTT. The encoded protein is CASSNPGQGAGQPQHF.

In the case of this clone: Other nucleotide sequences in the sample specify the same CDR3. The rearrangement links TRBV3-1 (or the pseudogene TRBV3-2) to TRBJ1-2; no firm D call. Germline V gives CDR1 LGHDT, CDR2 YNNKEL (reference sequence). V was trimmed by 1 base and J by 5 bases, leaving 5 bases between them. The CDR3 is 12 residues long. The CDR3 reads CASSQVQYGYTF. CDR3 nucleotides: TGTGCCAGCAGCCAAGTACAGTATGGCTACACCTTC.

This clone was recorded once. This chain connects TRBV30 to TRBJ1-1; maybe TRBD1 (6 bases). Looked up from germline, CDR1 is GTSNPN and CDR2 is SVGIG (reference sequence). V was pared by 0 bases and J by 3 bases, with 11 bases between. This CDR3 region has 14 residues. CDR3 nucleotide sequence: TGTGCCTGGAGTGTTGGCAGGGGATACACTGAAGCTTTCTTT. Residues: CAWSVGRGYTEAFF.

This sequence joins TRBV7-2 and TRBJ2-7; 11 bases line up with TRBD2. CDR3 length: 15 residues. Per the germline V gene, CDR1 is SGHTA and CDR2 is FQGNSA. J lost 5 bases, V lost 5 bases, and 8 bases had no gene match. DNA of the CDR3: TGTGCCAGCAGCCCAATAGCGGGGGGGCTGCACGAGCAGTACTTC. Protein product: CASSPIAGGLHEQYF.

The rearrangement joins TRBV5-5 to TRBJ2-1; 13 bases are shared with TRBD2. This CDR3 has 15 residues. Germline V gene sequence: CDR1 SGHKS, CDR2 YYEKEE (reference sequence). V was pared by 4 bases and J by 7 bases, with 5 bases of the junction left unmatched. This CDR3 reads CASSQGLAGWNEQFF. The CDR3 DNA is TGTGCCAGCAGCCAGGGACTAGCGGGGTGGAATGAGCAGTTCTTC. The entire variable domain, with the rest obtained from reference TRBV5-5 and TRBJ2-1, is as follows: DAGVTQSPTHLIKTRGQQVTLRCSPISGHKSVSWYQQVLGQGPQFIFQYYEKEERGRGNFPDRFSARQFPNYSSELNVNALLLGDSALYLCASSQGLAGWNEQFFGPGTRLTVL.

This clone was detected only once. The rearrangement links TRBV19 to TRBJ1-3, with 7 bases aligning to TRBD1. CDR1 and CDR2 from the germline V gene are LNHDA and SQIVND (reference sequence). This CDR3 has 16 amino acids. V lost 3 bases and J lost 0; bases outside the gene matches: 5. The CDR3 is CASSIGGGSSGNTIYF. For the CDR3, the DNA is TGTGCCAGTAGTATTGGAGGGGGCAGCTCTGGAAACACCATATATTTT.

V usage is TRBV6-5 and J usage is TRBJ2-1; D gene unclear. CDR1 and CDR2 from the germline V gene are MNHEY and SVGAGI. V lost 1 base, J lost 7 bases, and 8 bases lay in between. This CDR3 has 13 amino acids. The CDR3 reads CASSYYSNNEQFF. For the CDR3, the DNA is TGTGCCAGCAGTTACTACTCCAATAATGAGCAGTTCTTC.

V usage is TRBV3-1 (or the pseudogene TRBV3-2) and J usage is TRBJ2-2, with D tentatively TRBD2 (6 bases). Germline V gene sequence: CDR1 LGHDT, CDR2 YNNKEL (reference sequence). V shed 0 bases and J shed 4 bases, with 18 bases lying between them. This CDR3 region has 18 residues. CDR3 protein: CASSQDFGGAGITGELFF. CDR3 DNA: TGTGCCAGCAGCCAAGATTTTGGTGGGGCGGGGATCACCGGGGAGCTGTTTTTT.

The rearrangement uses TRBV6-1 and TRBJ1-3; maybe TRBD1 (6 bases). Germline CDR1 and CDR2: MNHNS and SASEGT. V was shortened by 0 bases and J by 3 bases, with 9 bases between the two germline ends. The CDR3 contains 15 residues. The CDR3 here is CASSEAGGLGNTIYF. In nucleotides, the CDR3 is TGTGCCAGCAGTGAAGCTGGGGGCCTTGGAAACACCATATATTTT.

The chain couples TRBV30 to TRBJ1-3; possible D gene TRBD1, 5 bases. From germline, CDR1 is GTSNPN and CDR2 SVGIG (reference sequence). This CDR3 has 16 residues. The V end was cut by 0 bases, the J end by 2 bases, with 14 bases between. CDR3 sequence (DNA): TGTGCCTGGAGTGTTAGGGGCAGAACTACTGGAAACACCATATATTTT. Its translation: CAWSVRGRTTGNTIYF.

V is TRBV19 and J is TRBJ1-6; D is perhaps TRBD1 (6 bases). V lost 11 bases, J lost 7 bases, and 15 bases lay in between. The CDR3 runs 13 residues. The germline V gene has CDR1 LNHDA and CDR2 SQIVND (reference sequence). In DNA form, the CDR3 reads TGTGCCTCCACGGGACATACGAATTCACCCCTCCACTTT. The encoded protein is CASTGHTNSPLHF.

CDR3 loop: CASSLHRSYGYTF. CDR3 nucleotides: TGTGCCAGCAGCTTACACAGGTCCTATGGCTACACCTTC. The V call is TRBV5-6, the J call TRBJ1-2; TRBD1 is a possible D gene (5 bases). Germline lookup yields CDR1 SGHDT and CDR2 YYEEEE. The CDR3 consists of 13 residues. Trimming shortened V by 2 bases and J by 4 bases, and 9 bases separated the two germline ends.

The chain joins TRBV5-1 to TRBJ2-7; the D gene is possibly TRBD1 (7 bases). Germline-derived CDR1 and CDR2 are SGHRS and YFSETQ. The CDR3 is 17 amino acids. The V end lost 0 bases, the J end lost 2 bases, and 18 bases lay between the germline ends. The CDR3 nucleotides are TGCGCCAGCAGCTTGGTTGGCGGGACAGAATTCCCCTACGAGCAGTACTTC. Its translation: CASSLVGGTEFPYEQYF. The entire variable domain, with the rest obtained from reference TRBV5-1 and TRBJ2-7, is as follows: KAGVTQTPRYLIKTRGQQVTLSCSPISGHRSVSWYQQTPGQGLQFLFEYFSETQRNKGNFPGRFSGRQFSNSRSEMNVSTLELGDSALYLCASSLVGGTEFPYEQYFGPGTRLTVT.

V is TRBV5-1 and J is TRBJ2-2, with 9 bases aligning to TRBD1. CDR1 is SGHRS and CDR2 is YFSETQ in the germline V gene. This CDR3 is built from 15 residues. Unmatched junction bases numbered 8, after V lost 5 bases and J lost 6 bases. CDR3 loop: CASSRTGVGAGELFF. CDR3 DNA sequence: TGCGCCAGCAGTAGGACAGGGGTTGGCGCCGGGGAGCTGTTTTTT. Full variable domain (remainder filled in from reference TRBV5-1 and TRBJ2-2): KAGVTQTPRYLIKTRGQQVTLSCSPISGHRSVSWYQQTPGQGLQFLFEYFSETQRNKGNFPGRFSGRQFSNSRSEMNVSTLELGDSALYLCASSRTGVGAGELFFGEGSRLTVL.

The chain links TRBV10-3 to TRBJ2-5; 9 nucleotides agree with TRBD2. The CDR3 has 14 amino acids. CDR1 and CDR2 (germline): ENHRY, SYGVKD. V shed 6 bases, J shed 2 bases, and the junction held 4 bases outside the gene matches. The CDR3 DNA is TGTGCCATCAGGAGCGGGGGGCCACAAGAGACCCAGTACTTC. It is translated as CAIRSGGPQETQYF.

This chain joins TRBV10-3 and TRBJ1-6, with D uncertain. CDR1 and CDR2 from the germline V gene are ENHRY and SYGVKD. The germline V and J ends were trimmed by 3 bases and 5 bases, with 8 bases remaining between them. This CDR3 has 14 amino acids. CDR3 sequence reads: CAISEQPNNSPLHF. The CDR3 DNA is TGTGCCATCAGTGAACAGCCAAATAATTCACCCCTCCACTTT.

The chain links TRBV30 to TRBJ1-2; the D is unclear. The germline gives CDR1 GTSNPN, CDR2 SVGIG (reference sequence). V was trimmed by 2 bases and J by 1 base, leaving 11 bases between them. The CDR3 contains 14 residues. This chain's CDR3 is CAWSLQAINYGYTF. Written as DNA, the CDR3 is TGTGCCTGGAGTTTGCAGGCGATTAACTATGGCTACACCTTC.

The V call is TRBV7-2, the J call TRBJ2-7; possible D gene TRBD1, 6 bases. V was clipped by 5 bases and J by 6 bases, with 11 bases between them. The CDR3 contains 12 residues. From germline, CDR1 is SGHTA and CDR2 FQGNSA. CDR3 residues: CASSRNRAEQYF. The CDR3 DNA reads as TGTGCCAGCAGCCGAAACAGGGCCGAGCAGTACTTC.

The genes are TRBV5-6 and TRBJ1-1; 9 bases map to TRBD1. V lost 5 bases, J lost 3 bases, and 14 bases stayed unmatched. Germline assignment: CDR1 SGHDT and CDR2 YYEEEE. This CDR3 is 17 amino acids long. CDR3 amino acids: CASRGSLGQGPDTEAFF. The CDR3 nucleotides read TGTGCCAGCAGAGGGAGCCTGGGACAGGGTCCGGACACTGAAGCTTTCTTT.

The V gene is TRBV19, the J gene TRBJ2-1; D is ambiguous. This CDR3 is 12 amino acids long. The germline V and J ends were trimmed by 7 bases and 9 bases, with 13 bases remaining between them. Germline V gene sequence: CDR1 LNHDA, CDR2 SQIVND (reference sequence). The CDR3 DNA is TGTGCCAGTATCGACCACCTAGGTGAGCAGTTCTTC. This translates into CASIDHLGEQFF.

The V and J genes are TRBV12-3 or TRBV12-4 and TRBJ1-1, with 8 bases identical to TRBD1. With 6 bases clipped from V and 11 bases from J, the junction kept 11 bases outside the gene matches. This CDR3 is 13 amino acids long. CDR3 nucleotide sequence: TGTGCCAGCAGGGGGACAGGTGGAGGTCGCGCTTTCTTT. Translation: CASRGTGGGRAFF.